Listed here are 14 T cell receptor beta chains from one sample, sequenced in a study of early T cells in non-severe SARS-CoV-2 infection. A single record per CDR3 protein comes from TCRdb applying MiXCR to the 5' RACE reads. Of about 58,000 distinct CDR3 sequences in the sample, approximately 12% are singletons; the top ten hold 9.5% to 10%. Specimen: whole blood. The receptors were sampled from an adult who was a healthcare worker with PCR-confirmed SARS-CoV-2 infection or an uninfected control (not recorded which).

J is TRBJ1-5 and V is TRBV19; D remains unclear. Per the germline V gene, CDR1 is LNHDA and CDR2 is SQIVND (reference sequence). The germline V and J ends were trimmed by 3 bases and 6 bases, with 12 bases remaining between them. The CDR3 runs 14 residues. The CDR3 sequence: CASSIGVTLQPQHF. In nucleotides, the CDR3 is TGTGCCAGTAGTATTGGAGTGACCCTTCAGCCCCAGCATTTT.

CDR3 region: CASNPGRATDTQYF. The CDR3 DNA reads as TGTGCCAGCAACCCAGGGAGGGCCACAGATACGCAGTATTTT. The chain has TRBV5-4 and TRBJ2-3, with 7 bases fitting TRBD2. The CDR3 is 14 residues long. Germline trimming cut 6 bases from V and 2 bases from J; bases unmatched to any gene: 6. Germline CDR1 is SGHNT and CDR2 is YYREEE (reference sequence). Full variable domain (missing parts from reference TRBV5-4 and TRBJ2-3): ETGVTQSPTHLIKTRGQQVTLRCSSQSGHNTVSWYQQALGQGPQFIFQYYREEENGRGNFPPRFSGLQFPNYSSELNVNALELDDSALYLCASNPGRATDTQYFGPGTRLTVL.

This clonotype has ten or more counts. This chain connects TRBV4-3 to TRBJ2-2, with D perhaps TRBD2 (6 bases). This CDR3 region has 15 residues. From germline, CDR1 is LGHNA and CDR2 YSLEER. V was trimmed by 4 bases and J by 2 bases, leaving 11 bases between them. CDR3 region: CASSRRTTNTGELFF. CDR3 bases: TGCGCCAGCAGCCGAAGGACTACCAACACCGGGGAGCTGTTTTTT.

This clonotype was observed many times. The chain employs TRBV11-2 and TRBJ2-5, with 8 bases fitting TRBD1. The CDR3 extends over 14 amino acids. With V trimmed by 5 bases and J by 1 base, 3 bases remained unmatched. In germline, CDR1 is SGHAT, CDR2 FQNNGV. CDR3 protein: CASSTGQVQETQYF. The CDR3 DNA reads as TGTGCCAGCAGCACGGGACAGGTCCAAGAGACCCAGTACTTC.

This clonotype was seen ten or more times. The rearrangement links TRBV7-3 to TRBJ2-2; D remains ambiguous. The CDR3 runs to 15 residues. V lost 1 base to trimming and J lost 5 bases, with 11 bases between them. Germline values: CDR1 SGHTA, CDR2 FQGTGA. As DNA, the CDR3 is TGTGCCAGCAGCTTAAACGGAGAAGGGACCGGGGAGCTGTTTTTT. Translation gives CASSLNGEGTGELFF.

V usage is TRBV11-1 and J usage is TRBJ2-3; D not certain. V lost 3 bases and J 0 bases, leaving 10 bases between the germline ends. CDR1 and CDR2 from the germline V gene are SGHAT and FQDESV (reference sequence). CDR3 length: 15 amino acids. The CDR3 coding sequence is TGTGCCAGCAGCTTCGAGTTTGGGAGCACAGATACGCAGTATTTT. Its protein is CASSFEFGSTDTQYF.

This chain uses TRBV20-1 with TRBJ2-5, with TRBD1 identical over 9 bases. This CDR3 has 15 amino acids. V trimming: 2 bases; J trimming: 3 bases; junction bases outside the gene matches: 7. Per the germline V gene, CDR1 is DFQATT and CDR2 is SNEGSKA (reference sequence). CDR3 region: CSARNLQGAEETQYF. The CDR3 DNA reads TGCAGTGCTAGAAATCTACAGGGGGCGGAAGAGACCCAGTACTTC.

In this sample, this clonotype turned up many times. This chain uses TRBV20-1 with TRBJ1-2; D is possibly TRBD1 (5 bases). The CDR3 totals 13 residues. Trimming removed 4 bases from V and 1 base from J, with 10 bases in between. Germline V gene data show CDR1 as DFQATT and CDR2 as SNEGSKA (reference sequence). CDR3 nucleotide sequence: TGCAGTGCTAAGACAGAGCGTAACTATGGCTACACCTTC. Its protein product is CSAKTERNYGYTF.

This clonotype has ten or more counts. V is TRBV7-6 and J is TRBJ2-1, with a weak D call TRBD1 (5 bases). Deletions cut 5 bases from V and 6 bases from J, with 11 bases between. Per the germline V gene, CDR1 is SGHVS and CDR2 is FNYEAQ. This CDR3 is 13 amino acids long. CDR3 sequence reads: CASSGGHPNEQFF. In nucleotides, the CDR3 is TGTGCCAGCAGCGGTGGACATCCCAATGAGCAGTTCTTC.

In its sample, this clonotype was seen many times. The genes are TRBV5-4 and TRBJ2-2; the match to TRBD2 covers 10 bases. The CDR3 contains 15 residues. V gave up 5 bases and J gave up 4 bases; unmatched junction bases: 5. Germline V gene sequence: CDR1 SGHNT, CDR2 YYREEE (reference sequence). This CDR3 is CASSPSGRGTGELFF. For the CDR3, the DNA is TGTGCCAGCAGTCCTAGCGGGAGAGGCACCGGGGAGCTGTTTTTT.

This clonotype has ten or more counts. This rearrangement joins TRBV5-1 to TRBJ2-2; D possibly matches TRBD1 or TRBD2 (5 bases each). Germline loops: CDR1 SGHRS, CDR2 YFSETQ. Trimming pared 2 bases from V and 4 bases from J, leaving 12 bases between. This CDR3 region has 15 residues. The CDR3 spells CASSLGGRGTGELFF. The DNA for the CDR3 is TGCGCCAGCAGCTTAGGAGGAAGGGGCACCGGGGAGCTGTTTTTT.

This clonotype occurred a few times. This chain connects TRBV4-2 to TRBJ2-3, with 8 nucleotides matching TRBD2. V dropped 4 bases and J dropped 3; count of bases not matched to a gene: 6. Per the germline V gene, CDR1 is LGHNA and CDR2 is YNFKEQ. The CDR3 consists of 15 residues. CDR3 residues: CASSPGGGGTDTQYF. The CDR3 bases are TGTGCCAGCAGCCCGGGCGGCGGGGGGACAGATACGCAGTATTTT.

The CDR3 coding sequence is TGCGCCAGCAGCTTGAAGACGGACAATAATTCACCCCTCCACTTT. Its translation is CASSLKTDNNSPLHF. The J gene is TRBJ1-6, the V gene TRBV5-1; the D gene is possibly TRBD1 (5 bases). CDR1 and CDR2 from the germline V gene are SGHRS and YFSETQ. V lost 1 base to trimming and J lost 5 bases, with 10 bases between them. This CDR3 region has 15 residues.

The chain links TRBV5-1 to TRBJ2-4; TRBD1 agrees at 7 bases. Germline CDR1 reads SGHRS; CDR2 reads YFSETQ. The CDR3 is made up of 16 amino acids. The J segment lost 6 bases and the V segment lost 3 bases, leaving 12 bases of the junction unmatched. The CDR3 DNA reads as TGCGCCAGCAGCTCGACACAGGGGCGGTTTGGAAACATTCAGTACTTC. This translates into CASSSTQGRFGNIQYF.